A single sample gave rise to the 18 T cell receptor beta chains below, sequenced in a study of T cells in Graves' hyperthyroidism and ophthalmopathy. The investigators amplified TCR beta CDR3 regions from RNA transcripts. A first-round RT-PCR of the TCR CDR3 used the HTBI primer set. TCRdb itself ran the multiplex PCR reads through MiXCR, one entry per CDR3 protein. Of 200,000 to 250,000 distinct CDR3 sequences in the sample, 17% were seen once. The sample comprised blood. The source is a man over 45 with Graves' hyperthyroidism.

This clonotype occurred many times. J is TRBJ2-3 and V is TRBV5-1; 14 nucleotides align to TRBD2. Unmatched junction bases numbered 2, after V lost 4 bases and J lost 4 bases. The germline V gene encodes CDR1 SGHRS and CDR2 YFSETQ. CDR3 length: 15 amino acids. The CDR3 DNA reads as TGCGCCAGCAGCCAGGGACTAGCGGGAGCAGATACGCAGTATTTT. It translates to CASSQGLAGADTQYF.

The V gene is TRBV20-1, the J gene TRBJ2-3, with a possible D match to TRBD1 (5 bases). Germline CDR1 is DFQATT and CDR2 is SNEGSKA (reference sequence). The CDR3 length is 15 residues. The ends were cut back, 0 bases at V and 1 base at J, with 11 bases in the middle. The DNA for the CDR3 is TGCAGTGCTAGAGATCAGGCGACAGGCACAGATACGCAGTATTTT. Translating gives CSARDQATGTDTQYF.

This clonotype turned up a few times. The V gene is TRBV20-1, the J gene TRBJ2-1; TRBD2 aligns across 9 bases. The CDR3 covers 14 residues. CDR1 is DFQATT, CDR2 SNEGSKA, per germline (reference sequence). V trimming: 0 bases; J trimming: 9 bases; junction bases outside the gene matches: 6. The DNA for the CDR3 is TGCAGTGCTAGAGAGGCTAGCGGGATAGGTGAGCAGTTCTTC. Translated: CSAREASGIGEQFF.

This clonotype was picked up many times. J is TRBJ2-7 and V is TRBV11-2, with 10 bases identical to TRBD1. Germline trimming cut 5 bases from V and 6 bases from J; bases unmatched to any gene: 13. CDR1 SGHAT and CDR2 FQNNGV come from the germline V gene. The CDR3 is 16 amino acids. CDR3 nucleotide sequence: TGTGCCAGCAGCCCGACCTTGGGACAGGGGATGGGCGAGCAGTACTTC. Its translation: CASSPTLGQGMGEQYF.

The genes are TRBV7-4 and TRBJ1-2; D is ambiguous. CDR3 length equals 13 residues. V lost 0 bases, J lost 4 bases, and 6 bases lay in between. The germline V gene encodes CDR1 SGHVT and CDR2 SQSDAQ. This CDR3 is CASSLASRYGYTF. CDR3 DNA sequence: TGTGCCAGCAGCTTAGCGTCCCGCTATGGCTACACCTTC.

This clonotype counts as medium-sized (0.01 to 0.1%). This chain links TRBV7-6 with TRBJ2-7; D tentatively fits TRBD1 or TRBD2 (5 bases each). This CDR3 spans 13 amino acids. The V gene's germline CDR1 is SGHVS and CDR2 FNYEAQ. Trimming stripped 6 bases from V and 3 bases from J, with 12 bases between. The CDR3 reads CASSPGPNYEQYF. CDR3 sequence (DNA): TGTGCCAGCAGTCCGGGACCAAACTACGAGCAGTACTTC. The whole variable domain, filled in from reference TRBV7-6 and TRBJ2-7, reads GAGVSQSPRYKVTKRGQDVALRCDPISGHVSLYWYRQALGQGPEFLTYFNYEAQQDKSGLPNDRFSAERPEGSISTLTIQRTEQRDSAMYRCASSPGPNYEQYFGPGTRLTVT.

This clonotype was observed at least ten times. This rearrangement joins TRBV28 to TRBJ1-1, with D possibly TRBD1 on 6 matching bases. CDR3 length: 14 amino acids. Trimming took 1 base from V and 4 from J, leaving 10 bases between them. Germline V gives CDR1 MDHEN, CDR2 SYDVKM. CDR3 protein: CASSLSGVGTEAFF. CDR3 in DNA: TGTGCCAGCAGTTTATCAGGGGTTGGCACTGAAGCTTTCTTT.

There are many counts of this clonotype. CDR3 sequence reads: CASSLLKGGIVEQYF. Here the CDR3 DNA reads TGTGCCAGCAGTTTGCTAAAGGGGGGTATCGTCGAGCAGTACTTC. This rearrangement joins TRBV28 to TRBJ2-7; TRBD1 or TRBD2 may be the D gene (6 bases each). This CDR3 has 15 amino acids. Between the trimmed V and J ends, which lost 3 bases and 6 bases, there was a span of 18 bases. The germline gives CDR1 MDHEN, CDR2 SYDVKM.

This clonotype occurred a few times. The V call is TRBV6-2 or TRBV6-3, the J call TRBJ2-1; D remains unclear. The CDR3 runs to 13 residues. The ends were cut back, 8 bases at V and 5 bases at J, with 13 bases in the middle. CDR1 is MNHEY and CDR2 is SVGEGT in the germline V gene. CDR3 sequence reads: CASSEGKDNEQFF. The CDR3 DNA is TGTGCCAGCTCGGAAGGGAAAGACAATGAGCAGTTCTTC.

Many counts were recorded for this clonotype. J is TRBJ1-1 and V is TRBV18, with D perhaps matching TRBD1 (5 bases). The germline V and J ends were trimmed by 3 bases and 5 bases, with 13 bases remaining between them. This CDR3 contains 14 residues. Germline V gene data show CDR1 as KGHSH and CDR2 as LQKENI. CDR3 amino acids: CASSPEGRRTEAFF. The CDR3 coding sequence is TGTGCCAGCTCACCTGAGGGGCGGCGGACTGAAGCTTTCTTT. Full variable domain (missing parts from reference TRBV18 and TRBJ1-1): NAGVMQNPRHLVRRRGQEARLRCSPMKGHSHVYWYRQLPEEGLKFMVYLQKENIIDESGMPKERFSAEFPKEGPSILRIQQVVRGDSAAYFCASSPEGRRTEAFFGQGTRLTVV.

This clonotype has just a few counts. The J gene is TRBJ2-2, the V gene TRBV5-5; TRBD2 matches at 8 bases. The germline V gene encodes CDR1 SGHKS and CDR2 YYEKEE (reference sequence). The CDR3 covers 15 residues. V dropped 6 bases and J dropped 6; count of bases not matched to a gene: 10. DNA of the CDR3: TGTGCCAGCATCCAAAACCGGGGGGGATCCGGGGAGCTGTTTTTT. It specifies CASIQNRGGSGELFF.

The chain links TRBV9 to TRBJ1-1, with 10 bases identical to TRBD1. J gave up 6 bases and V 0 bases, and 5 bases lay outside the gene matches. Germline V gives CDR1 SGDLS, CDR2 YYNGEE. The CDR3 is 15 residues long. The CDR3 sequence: CASSVDWTGGSEAFF. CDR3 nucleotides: TGTGCCAGCAGCGTAGATTGGACAGGGGGATCTGAAGCTTTCTTT.

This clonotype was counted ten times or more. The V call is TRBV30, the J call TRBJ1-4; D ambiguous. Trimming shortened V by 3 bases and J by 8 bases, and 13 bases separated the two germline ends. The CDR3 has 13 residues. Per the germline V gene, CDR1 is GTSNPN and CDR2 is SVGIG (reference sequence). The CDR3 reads CAWSTFVGEKLFF. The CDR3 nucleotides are TGTGCCTGGAGCACCTTCGTGGGGGAAAAACTGTTTTTT.

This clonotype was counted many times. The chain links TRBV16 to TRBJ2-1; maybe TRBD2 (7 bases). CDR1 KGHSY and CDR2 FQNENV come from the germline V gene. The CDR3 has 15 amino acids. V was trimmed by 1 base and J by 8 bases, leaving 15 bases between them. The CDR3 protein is CASSQWGGTNDEQFF. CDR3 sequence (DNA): TGTGCCAGCAGCCAATGGGGAGGGACAAATGATGAGCAGTTCTTC.

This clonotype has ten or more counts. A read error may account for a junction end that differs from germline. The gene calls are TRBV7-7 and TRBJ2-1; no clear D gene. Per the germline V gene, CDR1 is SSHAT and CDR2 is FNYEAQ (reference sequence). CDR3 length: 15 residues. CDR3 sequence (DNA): TGTGCTAGCAGCTACAGCGACGGCTCCTACAATGAGCAGTTCTTC. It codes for CASSYSDGSYNEQFF.

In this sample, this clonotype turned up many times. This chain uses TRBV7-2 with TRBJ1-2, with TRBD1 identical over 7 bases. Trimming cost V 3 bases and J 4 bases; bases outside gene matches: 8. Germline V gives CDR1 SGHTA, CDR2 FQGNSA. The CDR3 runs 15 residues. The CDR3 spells CASSLRDSSSYGYTF. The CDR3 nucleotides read TGTGCCAGCAGCTTGAGGGACAGCAGCTCCTATGGCTACACCTTC. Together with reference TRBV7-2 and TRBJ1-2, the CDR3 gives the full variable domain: GAGVSQSPSNKVTEKGKDVELRCDPISGHTALYWYRQSLGQGLEFLIYFQGNSAPDKSGLPSDRFSAERTGGSVSTLTIQRTQQEDSAVYLCASSLRDSSSYGYTFGSGTRLTVV.

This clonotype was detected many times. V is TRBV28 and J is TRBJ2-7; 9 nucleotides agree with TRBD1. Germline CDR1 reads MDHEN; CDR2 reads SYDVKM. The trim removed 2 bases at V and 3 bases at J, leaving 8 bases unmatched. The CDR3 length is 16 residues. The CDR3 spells CASSLTPGTGFYEQYF. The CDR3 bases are TGTGCCAGCAGTTTAACCCCCGGGACAGGGTTCTACGAGCAGTACTTC.

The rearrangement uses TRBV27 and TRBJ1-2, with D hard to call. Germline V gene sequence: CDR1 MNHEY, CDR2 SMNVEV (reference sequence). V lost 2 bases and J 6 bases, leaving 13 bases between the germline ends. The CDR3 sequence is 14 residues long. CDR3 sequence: CASSLLGVRDGYTF. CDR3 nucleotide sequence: TGTGCCAGCAGTTTACTTGGGGTTCGGGATGGCTACACCTTC.